This T cell receptor (beta chain) emerged from a study of blood T cell repertoires in COVID-19. Background on the study: Sites across the United States, Italy and Spain contributed samples from acute and convalescent COVID-19.

CDR3 length equals 15 residues. V shed 2 bases, J shed 4 bases, and the junction held 8 bases outside the gene matches. Germline V gene data show CDR1 as SGHTA and CDR2 as FQGNSA. Authors' analysis steps: Reference gene primer amplification yielded estimated nucleated cell counts. Assay: immunoSEQ multiplex PCR; the TCRdb copy retains only in-frame clones and omits some. From that table come the V and J calls and clone size; the DNA was used to work out D and trimming. The top ten hold 1.8% of the sample, which has 400,000 to 500,000 clones, more than 75% seen once. Input material: PBMCs or T cells enriched from blood (not recorded which). The genes are TRBV7-2 and TRBJ2-7; 7 nucleotides align to TRBD2. This sequence originates from a woman aged 35 to 49 who had recovered from COVID-19. The CDR3 nucleotides are TGTGCCAGCAGCTTATATGCGGGAGTCGGGTACGAGCAGTACTTC. This encodes CASSLYAGVGYEQYF.